This TCR beta chain was found in a study of T cell responses to AZD1222 COVID-19 vaccine. In germline, CDR1 is SGDLS, CDR2 YYNGEE. The junction had 5 bases not matched to a gene; V was cut back by 2 bases and J by 6 bases. CDR3 length: 15 amino acids. The data were produced by immunoSEQ multiplex PCR, yet TCRdb's version contains in-frame clones alone and is incomplete. The sample carries approximately 110,000 clones, about 92% recorded once. Overall study results and limits: CD4 TCRs associated with vaccination spanned spike, dominating at 160-218 and 743-854. At baseline, seropositivity was found in only 6 or 7 AZD1222 recipients. Females made up more of the donors, who were largely white British, and clonal diversity may have come out too low.

In the case of this clone: Antigen specificity is unknown.

The receptor was isolated from an adult in good health. This specimen consisted of peripheral blood, obtained on day 0 of AZD1222 vaccination. This chain joins TRBV9 and TRBJ1-4; TRBD1 agrees at 9 bases. The CDR3 sequence: CASSVTGGGYEKLFF. The CDR3 DNA follows: TGTGCCAGCAGCGTCACAGGGGGCGGATATGAAAAACTGTTTTTT.